This T cell receptor beta chain is drawn from a study of blood T cell repertoires in COVID-19. Overall study: Samples came from the United States, Italy and Spain, spanning acute and convalescent COVID-19. From T cells, B-cell-depleted T cells, or PBMCs came the material, which was cDNA or gDNA.

This CDR3 contains 14 residues. In germline, CDR1 is MNHEY, CDR2 SMNVEV (reference sequence). Trimming left V 6 bases short and J 4 bases short, with 15 bases between. Source study methods: For nucleated cells, counts were estimated from reference gene primer amplification. The repertoire was sequenced with immunoSEQ multiplex PCR; TCRdb's copy has only in-frame clones and lacks some. V and J calls plus clone size are reproduced from that table; the DNA served to infer D and trimming. The sample records 40,000 to 55,000 clones, more than 75% being singletons. This chain connects TRBV27 to TRBJ1-1; D unclear. The source material was peripheral blood. The sequence came from a man aged 45-60 years with active COVID-19. CDR3 loop: CASSSPGDRTEAFF. The CDR3 nucleotides are TGTGCCAGCAGCTCCCCCGGGGATCGCACTGAAGCTTTCTTT.